This T cell receptor beta chain is from a study of T cells after somatic rescue of genetic block. The CDR3 extends over 14 amino acids. The V and J ends lost 3 bases and 4 bases respectively, with 12 bases between them. Germline CDR1 and CDR2: SGHTA and FQGNSA. Assay: immunoSEQ multiplex PCR; the TCRdb copy retains only in-frame clones and omits some. Of 100,000 to 120,000 clones listed, around nine tenths were seen once; the top ten hold more than 1.4%. The sequence was collected from a woman under 30. Sample: peripheral blood mononuclear cells (PBMCs). The gene calls are TRBV7-2 and TRBJ1-2; tentative D call: TRBD1 (5 bases). CDR3: CASSFGLQGYGYTF. The CDR3 bases are TGTGCCAGCAGCTTCGGGCTGCAGGGCTATGGCTACACCTTC.